The rows below give T cell receptor beta chains drawn from one sample of a study of blood T cell repertoires in COVID-19. Only in-frame clones appear in the TCRdb table, and some are missing; sequencing was by immunoSEQ multiplex PCR. The repertoire holds about 97,000 clones, with approximately 89% as singletons. Sequencing was done on a sample of peripheral blood. The receptors were gathered from a human donor in a cohort sampled during active COVID-19. CDR3s include the opening cysteine and the closing phenylalanine or tryptophan. A D gene is named only where the DNA matches it firmly. Size is omitted from some rows. Given values are once, few, many or a class for expanded clones.

V: TRBV11-1; size: once; D: .; J: TRBJ2-3; DNA: TGTGCCAGCAGCTGGAATAGCGATAGCACAGATACGCAGTATTTT; CDR3: CASSWNSDSTDTQYF
V: TRBV29-1; size: .; D: .; J: TRBJ1-2; DNA: TGCAGCGTGCAAATAACGGTAGGGGATGTGGGCTACACCTTC; CDR3: CSVQITVGDVGYTF
V: TRBV7-9; size: few; D: .; J: TRBJ2-2; DNA: TGTGCCAGCAGCTTAGATTGGGAGCGGGACACCGGGGAGCTGTTTTTT; CDR3: CASSLDWERDTGELFF
V: TRBV6-2/TRBV6-3; size: .; D: .; J: TRBJ1-2; DNA: TGTGCCAGCAGGCCTCTCCGTGGCTCACGCTATGGCTACACCTTC; CDR3: CASRPLRGSRYGYTF
V: TRBV7-9; size: few; D: .; J: TRBJ1-2; DNA: TGTGCCAGTTCAACCGGGGAATCCTATGGCTACACCTTC; CDR3: CASSTGESYGYTF
V: TRBV29-1; size: once; D: .; J: TRBJ2-3; DNA: TGCAGCGTCGCTTCCGGGGTTTCAGATACGCAGTATTTT; CDR3: CSVASGVSDTQYF
V: TRBV11-2; size: .; D: .; J: TRBJ1-4; DNA: TGTGCCAGCAGCCCACCCGCGGCGGGTGGGGGGCTGTTTTTT; CDR3: CASSPPAAGGGLFF
V: TRBV11-2; size: .; D: .; J: TRBJ2-1; DNA: TGTGCCAGCAGCTTGGGGGGACCTTACAATGAGCAGTTCTTC; CDR3: CASSLGGPYNEQFF
V: TRBV7-2; size: .; D: .; J: TRBJ1-1; DNA: TGTGCCAGCAGCCTGACAGACAGGCCTCATTTT; CDR3: CASSLTDRPHF
V: TRBV7-9; size: few; D: .; J: TRBJ2-7; DNA: TGTGCCAGCAGCTCGGACATGGACCCCGGCTACGAGCAGTACTTC; CDR3: CASSSDMDPGYEQYF
V: TRBV18; size: .; D: .; J: TRBJ2-7; DNA: TGTGCCAGCTTGGGAGCTGGCCACGAGCAGTACTTC; CDR3: CASLGAGHEQYF
V: TRBV9; size: many; D: .; J: TRBJ2-2; DNA: TGTGCCAGCAGCGCGTACAGACCATCGAACACCGGGGAGCTGTTTTTT; CDR3: CASSAYRPSNTGELFF
V: TRBV7-8; size: .; D: .; J: TRBJ2-7; DNA: TGTGCCAGCAGCTTAGTGGGTGCGAGAACAGGAATAGGGTACGAGCAGTACTTC; CDR3: CASSLVGARTGIGYEQYF
V: TRBV12-5; size: .; D: TRBD1; J: TRBJ1-5; DNA: TGTGCTAGTGGCCTAGGGACAGGGGGCAATCAGCCCCAGCATTTT; CDR3: CASGLGTGGNQPQHF
V: TRBV24-1; size: .; D: TRBD1; J: TRBJ2-1; DNA: TGTGCCACCAGTGATCGAGTAGGACAGGGGGGTCCCCGGACCCATGAGCAGTTCTTC; CDR3: CATSDRVGQGGPRTHEQFF
V: TRBV7-2; size: .; D: TRBD2; J: TRBJ2-7; DNA: TGTGCCAGCAGCTTAGTAGGGCTAGCGGGAGGCAGCTCCTACGAGCAGTACTTC; CDR3: CASSLVGLAGGSSYEQYF
V: TRBV23-1; size: .; D: .; J: TRBJ2-2; DNA: TGCGCCAGCAGTCCGGTGGGCAGGGCAACTACGAACACCGGGGAGCTGTTTTTT; CDR3: CASSPVGRATTNTGELFF
V: TRBV5-1; size: .; D: TRBD1; J: TRBJ1-2; DNA: TGCGCCAGCAGCTCCGGACAGGGGTATGGCTACACCTTC; CDR3: CASSSGQGYGYTF
V: TRBV6-6; size: .; D: .; J: TRBJ1-1; DNA: TGTGCCAGCAGTTACTCAGGCACAGCTGAAGCTTTCTTT; CDR3: CASSYSGTAEAFF
V: TRBV19; size: .; D: .; J: TRBJ2-5; DNA: TGTGCCAGTAGTATATATCCGACTAGGGGGGGACAAGAGACCCAGTACTTC; CDR3: CASSIYPTRGGQETQYF